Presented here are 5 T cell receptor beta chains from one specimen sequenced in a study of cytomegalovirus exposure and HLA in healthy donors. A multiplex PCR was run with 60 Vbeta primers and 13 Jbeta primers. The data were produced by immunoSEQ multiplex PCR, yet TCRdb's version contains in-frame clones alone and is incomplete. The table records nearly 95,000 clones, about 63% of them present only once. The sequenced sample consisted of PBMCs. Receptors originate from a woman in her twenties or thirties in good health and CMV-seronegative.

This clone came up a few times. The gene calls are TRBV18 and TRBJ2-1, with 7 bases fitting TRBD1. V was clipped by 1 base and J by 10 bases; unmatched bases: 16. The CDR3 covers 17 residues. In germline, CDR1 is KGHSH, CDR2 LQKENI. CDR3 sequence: CASSPLGTAASSEEQFF. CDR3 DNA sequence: TGTGCCAGCTCACCACTTGGGACAGCCGCATCTAGTGAGGAGCAGTTCTTC.

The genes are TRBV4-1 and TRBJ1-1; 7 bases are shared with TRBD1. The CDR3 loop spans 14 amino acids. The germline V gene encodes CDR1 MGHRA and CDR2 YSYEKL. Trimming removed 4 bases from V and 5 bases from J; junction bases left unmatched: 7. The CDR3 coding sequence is TGCGCCAGCAGCCTTCGACAGGGTGGGACTGAAGCTTTCTTT. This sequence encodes CASSLRQGGTEAFF.

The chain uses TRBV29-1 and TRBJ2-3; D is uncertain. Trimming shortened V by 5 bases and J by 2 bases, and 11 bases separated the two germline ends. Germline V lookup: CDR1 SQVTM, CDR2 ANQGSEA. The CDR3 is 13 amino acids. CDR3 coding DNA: TGCAGCGTTTCTGACATATCCACAGATACGCAGTATTTT. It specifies CSVSDISTDTQYF.

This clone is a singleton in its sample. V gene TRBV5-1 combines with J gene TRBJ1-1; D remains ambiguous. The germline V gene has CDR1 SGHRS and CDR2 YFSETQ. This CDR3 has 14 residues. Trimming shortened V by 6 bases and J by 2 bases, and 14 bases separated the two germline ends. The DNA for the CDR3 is TGCGCCAGCACCCCGGGGTTCGGAAACACTGAAGCTTTCTTT. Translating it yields CASTPGFGNTEAFF.

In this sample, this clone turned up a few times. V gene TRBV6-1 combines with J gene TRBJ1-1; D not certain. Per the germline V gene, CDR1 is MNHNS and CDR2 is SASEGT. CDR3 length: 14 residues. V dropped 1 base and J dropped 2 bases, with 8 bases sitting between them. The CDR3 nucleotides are TGTGCCAGCAGTGAAGAGCGTTTTAACACTGAAGCTTTCTTT. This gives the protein CASSEERFNTEAFF.